This entry features one T cell receptor beta chain sequence. This receptor's antigen is unknown. No per-base quality is available; no much larger clone lies one base away. The sample belongs to a study of T cell repertoires in cytomegalovirus infection (dated by TCRdb to the late 2010s). Regarding the complete study: The HLA type of each donor mattered for the analysis, because public TCR beta signatures pointed to carriage of CMV infection along with the matching HLA type.

Reads for this sample came from an Illumina HiSeq 1500. TCRdb redid the processing of the public reads, applying fastp at Q25 and MiXCR, and retained in-frame beta chains. Entries are consolidated by CDR3 protein sequence, retaining the most common genes and DNA. The sample records fewer than 300,000 distinct CDR3 sequences, roughly a quarter of which are singletons. The top ten hold around 13% of the sample. Study-wide findings and limitations: Cumulative frequency of public TCR beta family members discriminated carriers of CMV infection plus the relevant HLA type in this cohort and an independent approximately 360-donor cohort. The ex vivo response was dominated by HLA-C-restricted CMV-specific TCR beta clonotypes, which also provided the single most frequent clonotype in two of eight donors.

CDR1 is given as SGHTA and CDR2 as FQGNSA, both from the germline V gene. The CDR3 goes from the cysteine to the phenylalanine over 13 residues. Left in the record is the CDR3 DNA by itself, 39 bases read in frame from the first base. Trimming at the junction amounts to 5 bases on V and 9 bases on J, and the germline ends lie 17 bases apart. The specimen was PBMCs. The source of this sequence is a human donor in good health (CMV status not recorded). Some clones in this sample may be carry-over from other donors' samples. Here the chain combines TRBV7-2 and TRBJ2-7; the D gene lacks a confident call. The CDR3: CASSPGPQVRQYF. The DNA sequence is given as TGTGCCAGCAGCCCCGGGCCCCAAGTAAGGCAGTACTTC.